The clone carrying this T cell receptor beta chain was seen only a few times. This entry belongs to a study of CD8 T cells in ankylosing spondylitis. Making the TCR beta libraries involved quantitative 5'-RACE with molecular barcodes. TCRdb processed the 5' RACE reads anew with MiXCR; each CDR3 protein has one entry. The sample lists 350,000 or so distinct CDR3 sequences, roughly 15% occurring once. The CDR3 contains 15 residues. Trimming at V came to 6 bases and at J to 4 bases, leaving 9 bases not matched to a gene. The sequencing sample was made of blood, either unsorted or a sorted T cell fraction (not recorded which). The sequence was obtained from a male donor with ankylosing spondylitis or in good health (not recorded which). This chain connects TRBV12-3 or TRBV12-4 to TRBJ1-2, with 9 bases fitting TRBD1. DNA of the CDR3: TGTGCCAGCAGACCGGACAGGGGCGGTTTCTATGGCTACACCTTC. Amino acid sequence: CASRPDRGGFYGYTF.